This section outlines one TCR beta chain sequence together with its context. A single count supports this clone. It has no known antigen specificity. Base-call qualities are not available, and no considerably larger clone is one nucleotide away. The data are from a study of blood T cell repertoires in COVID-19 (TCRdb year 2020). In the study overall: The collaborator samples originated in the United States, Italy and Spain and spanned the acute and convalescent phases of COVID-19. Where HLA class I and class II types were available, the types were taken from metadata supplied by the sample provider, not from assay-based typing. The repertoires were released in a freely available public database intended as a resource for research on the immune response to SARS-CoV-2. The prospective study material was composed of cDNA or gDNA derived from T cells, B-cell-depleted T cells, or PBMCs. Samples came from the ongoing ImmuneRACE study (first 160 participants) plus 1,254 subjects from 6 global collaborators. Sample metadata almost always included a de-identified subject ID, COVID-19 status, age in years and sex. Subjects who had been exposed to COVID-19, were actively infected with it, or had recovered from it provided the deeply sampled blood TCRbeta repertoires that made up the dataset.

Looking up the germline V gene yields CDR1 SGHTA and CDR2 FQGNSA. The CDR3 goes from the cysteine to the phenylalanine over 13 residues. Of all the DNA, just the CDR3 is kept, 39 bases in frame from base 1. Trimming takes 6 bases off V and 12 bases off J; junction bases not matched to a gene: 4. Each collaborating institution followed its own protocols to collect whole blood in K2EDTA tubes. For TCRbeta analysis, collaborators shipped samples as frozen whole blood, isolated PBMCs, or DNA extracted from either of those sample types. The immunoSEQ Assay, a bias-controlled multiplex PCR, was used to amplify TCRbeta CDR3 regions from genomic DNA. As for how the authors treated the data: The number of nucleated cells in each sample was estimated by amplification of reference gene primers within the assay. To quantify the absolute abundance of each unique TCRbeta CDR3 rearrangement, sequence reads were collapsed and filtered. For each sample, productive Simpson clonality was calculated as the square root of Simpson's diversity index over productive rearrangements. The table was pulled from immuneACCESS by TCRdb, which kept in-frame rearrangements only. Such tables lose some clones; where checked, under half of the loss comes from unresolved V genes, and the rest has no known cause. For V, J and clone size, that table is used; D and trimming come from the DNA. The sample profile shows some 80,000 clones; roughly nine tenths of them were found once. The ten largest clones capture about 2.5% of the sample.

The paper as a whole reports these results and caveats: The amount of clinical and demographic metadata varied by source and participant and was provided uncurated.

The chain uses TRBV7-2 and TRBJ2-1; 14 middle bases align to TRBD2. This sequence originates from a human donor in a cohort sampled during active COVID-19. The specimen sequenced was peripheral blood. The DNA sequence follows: TGTGCCAGCAGGTTGACTAGCGGGAGGGTGCAGTTCTTC. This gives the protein CASRLTSGRVQFF.